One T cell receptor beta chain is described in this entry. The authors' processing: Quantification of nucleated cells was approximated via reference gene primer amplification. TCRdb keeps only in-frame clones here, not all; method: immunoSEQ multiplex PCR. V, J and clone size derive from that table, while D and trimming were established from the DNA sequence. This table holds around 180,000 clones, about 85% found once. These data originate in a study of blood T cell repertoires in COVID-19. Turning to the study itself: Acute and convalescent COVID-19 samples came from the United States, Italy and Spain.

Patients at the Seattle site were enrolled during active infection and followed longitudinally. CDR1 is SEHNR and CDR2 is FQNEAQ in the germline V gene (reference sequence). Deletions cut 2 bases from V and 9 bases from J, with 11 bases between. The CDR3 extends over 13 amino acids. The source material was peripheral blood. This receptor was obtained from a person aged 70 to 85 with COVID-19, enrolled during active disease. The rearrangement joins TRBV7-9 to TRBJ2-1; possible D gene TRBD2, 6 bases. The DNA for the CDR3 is TGTGCCAGCAGCTTATCACTAGCTGGTGAGCAGTTCTTC. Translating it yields CASSLSLAGEQFF.